The next 20 T cell receptor beta chains were all read from a single sample in a study of blood T cell repertoires in COVID-19 (dated by TCRdb to 2019 to 2021). Libraries came from the immunoSEQ multiplex PCR assay. Here the immuneACCESS table is served through TCRdb, limited to in-frame sequences with V and J called. Missing clones are a known gap in these copies; in checked studies unresolved V genes cover under half, and the rest lacks a known reason. The sample has just over 300,000 clones on record, roughly 90% of them singletons. Together, the top ten hold roughly a tenth of the sample. Sample: PBMCs or T cells enriched from blood (not recorded which). These receptors all come from a middle-aged woman who had recovered from COVID-19.

The gene calls are TRBV9 and TRBJ2-3; the match to TRBD2 covers 14 bases. V was clipped by 5 bases and J by 4 bases; unmatched bases: 12. The CDR3 length is 18 residues. Germline V CDR1 and CDR2: SGDLS, YYNGEE. This chain's CDR3 is CASRDGLAGGGGPDTQYF. CDR3 DNA sequence: TGTGCCAGCAGGGACGGACTAGCGGGGGGAGGCGGCCCAGATACGCAGTATTTT. The full variable domain, its missing parts supplied by reference TRBV9 and TRBJ2-3, is DSGVTQTPKHLITATGQRVTLRCSPRSGDLSVYWYQQSLDQGLQFLIQYYNGEERAKGNILERFSAQQFPDLHSELNLSSLELGDSALYFCASRDGLAGGGGPDTQYFGPGTRLTVL.

In DNA form, the CDR3 reads TGTGCCAGCAGCTTGGCGGGGACGCAAGAGACCCAGTACTTC. This encodes CASSLAGTQETQYF. The chain recombines TRBV7-2 with TRBJ2-5, with D possibly being TRBD2 (6 bases). Between the trimmed V and J ends, which lost 3 bases and 2 bases, there was a span of 10 bases. Germline V CDR1 and CDR2: SGHTA, FQGNSA. The CDR3 loop spans 14 amino acids. Full variable domain (rest looked up from reference TRBV7-2 and TRBJ2-5): GAGVSQSPSNKVTEKGKDVELRCDPISGHTALYWYRQSLGQGLEFLIYFQGNSAPDKSGLPSDRFSAERTGGSVSTLTIQRTQQEDSAVYLCASSLAGTQETQYFGPGTRLLVL.

V gene TRBV19 combines with J gene TRBJ2-3; 8 bases line up with TRBD1. The CDR3 extends over 15 amino acids. The V segment lost 5 bases and the J segment 3 bases; nucleotides outside the gene matches: 7. From germline, CDR1 is LNHDA and CDR2 SQIVND (reference sequence). This chain's CDR3 is CASSGGQVGTDTQYF. CDR3 bases: TGTGCCAGTAGTGGGGGACAGGTCGGGACAGATACGCAGTATTTT.

This chain joins TRBV4-3 and TRBJ1-1, with D hard to call. Germline CDR1 is LGHNA and CDR2 is YSLEER. The V end lost 3 bases, the J end lost 6 bases, and 17 bases lay between the germline ends. The CDR3 runs 15 residues. The CDR3 DNA follows: TGCGCCAGCAGCCAGGATCATCGGGGTACCGCTGAAGCTTTCTTT. The encoded protein is CASSQDHRGTAEAFF.

The chain has TRBV18 and TRBJ1-1, with TRBD1 identical over 8 bases. CDR1 KGHSH and CDR2 LQKENI come from the germline V gene. This CDR3 has 16 residues. Losses at the gene ends were 0 bases for V and 5 bases for J; bases not matched to a gene: 8. CDR3 DNA sequence: TGTGCCAGCTCACCACCGGCAGGGGGCGCAAAGACTGAAGCTTTCTTT. It yields the protein CASSPPAGGAKTEAFF.

This sequence joins TRBV4-3 and TRBJ2-1, with TRBD2 matching over 9 bases. Trimming took 0 bases from V and 8 from J; bases not matched to a gene: 8. CDR1 and CDR2 from the germline V gene are LGHNA and YSLEER. The CDR3 runs 16 residues. CDR3 region: CASSQDKAGGIDEQFF. The CDR3 nucleotides are TGCGCCAGCAGCCAAGATAAAGCGGGAGGTATTGATGAGCAGTTCTTC.

The rearrangement uses TRBV9 and TRBJ2-5, with D perhaps matching TRBD2 (6 bases). Trimming stripped 4 bases from V and 2 bases from J, with 15 bases between. This CDR3 comprises 15 residues. The germline V gene encodes CDR1 SGDLS and CDR2 YYNGEE. CDR3 region: CASSPDAGRQETQYF. The CDR3 DNA follows: TGTGCCAGCAGCCCTGACGCGGGACGGCAAGAGACCCAGTACTTC.

V usage is TRBV7-2 and J usage is TRBJ2-7; tentatively, D is TRBD1 (6 bases). Germline V lookup: CDR1 SGHTA, CDR2 FQGNSA. V was shortened by 4 bases and J by 3 bases, with 16 bases between the two germline ends. This CDR3 region has 15 residues. The CDR3 here is CASSSFVGAFYEQYF. In DNA form, the CDR3 reads TGTGCCAGCAGCTCGTTTGTGGGGGCGTTCTACGAGCAGTACTTC.

In its sample, this clone was seen once. V is TRBV9 and J is TRBJ2-3; D perhaps matches TRBD2 (6 bases). Trimming took 0 bases from V and 5 from J, leaving 22 bases between them. The length of the CDR3 is 18 residues. CDR1 is SGDLS, CDR2 YYNGEE, per germline. In nucleotides, the CDR3 is TGTGCCAGCAGCGTAGAGGGTTCAAGACTAGTAGCCGGAGATACGCAGTATTTT. It encodes CASSVEGSRLVAGDTQYF.

The rearrangement links TRBV5-6 to TRBJ1-2; D perhaps matches TRBD1 (5 bases). Trimming shortened V by 2 bases and J by 2 bases, and 13 bases separated the two germline ends. Germline V lookup: CDR1 SGHDT, CDR2 YYEEEE. CDR3 length equals 15 residues. CDR3 DNA sequence: TGTGCCAGCAGCTTACCGGGGGTGGGAAACTATGGCTACACCTTC. Translating gives CASSLPGVGNYGYTF.

The chain links TRBV3-1 (or the pseudogene TRBV3-2) to TRBJ2-1; 7 bases match TRBD2. V dropped 8 bases and J dropped 6; count of bases not matched to a gene: 10. The CDR3 is 14 residues long. The germline CDR1 and CDR2 sequences are LGHDT and YNNKEL (reference sequence). The CDR3: CASAPPSGCNEQFF. DNA for the CDR3: TGTGCCAGCGCCCCCCCTAGCGGTTGCAATGAGCAGTTCTTC.

As regards this clone: Other nucleotide sequences from this sample produce the same CDR3. This chain connects TRBV27 to TRBJ1-5; no reliable D call. Per germline, CDR1 MNHEY and CDR2 SMNVEV (reference sequence). CDR3 length: 13 residues. V gave up 0 bases and J gave up 2 bases, with 2 bases separating them. The CDR3 is CASSLSGNQPQHF. DNA of the CDR3: TGTGCCAGCAGTTTATCCGGCAATCAGCCCCAGCATTTT.

CDR3 bases: TGCGCCAGCAGCCAAACAACAGGGGCGTTCGAGGGCTACACCTTC. Amino acids: CASSQTTGAFEGYTF. The chain combines TRBV4-1 with TRBJ1-2; 7 nucleotides align to TRBD1. After removal of 2 bases from V and 8 bases from J, the junction contained 11 bases not matched to a gene. This CDR3 spans 15 amino acids. Per the germline V gene, CDR1 is MGHRA and CDR2 is YSYEKL.

This clone appeared a single time. The CDR3 coding sequence is TGCGCCAGCAGCCAAGAACAGATCTCTGGAAACACCATATATTTT. As protein: CASSQEQISGNTIYF. The V and J genes are TRBV4-3 and TRBJ1-3, with D unclear. This CDR3 comprises 15 residues. V was cut by 0 bases and J by 0 bases, with 6 bases left in between. CDR1 LGHNA and CDR2 YSLEER come from the germline V gene.

The V and J genes are TRBV11-2 and TRBJ1-5; 7 bases map to TRBD1. The CDR3 is made up of 16 amino acids. Per the germline V gene, CDR1 is SGHAT and CDR2 is FQNNGV. The ends lost 3 bases at V and 2 bases at J; junction bases unmatched: 7. For the CDR3, the DNA is TGTGCCAGCAGCTTGGGGGACAGATCAGGCAATCAGCCCCAGCATTTT. Protein sequence: CASSLGDRSGNQPQHF.

The chain joins TRBV15 to TRBJ2-5, with 10 bases matching TRBD2. V lost 5 bases to trimming and J lost 3 bases; unmatched junction nucleotides: 6. Looked up from germline, CDR1 is LNHNV and CDR2 is YYDKDF (reference sequence). The CDR3 has 15 residues. The CDR3 region is CATSPLLAGEETQYF. The CDR3 nucleotides read TGTGCCACCAGCCCCCTCCTAGCGGGGGAAGAGACCCAGTACTTC.

The CDR3 nucleotides are TGTGCCACCGAAGCTAAAGTCTCCTACGAGCAGTACTTC. The encoded protein is CATEAKVSYEQYF. The chain couples TRBV6-5 to TRBJ2-7; D gene uncertain. The germline CDR1 and CDR2 sequences are MNHEY and SVGAGI. Trimming took off 10 bases at V and 0 bases at J, with 13 bases between the two ends. The CDR3 length is 13 residues.

The chain has TRBV11-2 and TRBJ2-7; 7 bases line up with TRBD2. Germline V lookup: CDR1 SGHAT, CDR2 FQNNGV. The V segment lost 0 bases and the J segment 2 bases; nucleotides outside the gene matches: 10. This CDR3 region has 17 residues. CDR3 sequence (DNA): TGTGCCAGCAGCTTAGAACCCGCAGGGAGGGTGGCCTACGAGCAGTACTTC. Encoded protein: CASSLEPAGRVAYEQYF.

The genes are TRBV2 and TRBJ2-7, with 8 bases identical to TRBD2. CDR3 length equals 18 residues. Germline CDR1 and CDR2: SNHLY and FYNNEI. V dropped 2 bases and J dropped 4; count of bases not matched to a gene: 16. The CDR3 loop reads CASSEYPAGGLGSYEQYF. The CDR3 DNA reads TGTGCCAGCAGTGAATATCCCGCGGGGGGCTTGGGGTCGTACGAGCAGTACTTC.

Details on this clone: The sample holds other DNA sequences that translate to the same CDR3. The chain uses TRBV28 and TRBJ2-3; 9 bases match TRBD1. V lost 4 bases and J lost 1; bases outside the gene matches: 3. The CDR3 spans 15 residues. CDR1 and CDR2 (germline): MDHEN, SYDVKM. The CDR3 region is CASSSWTGGTDTQYF. The CDR3 coding sequence is TGTGCCAGCAGTTCTTGGACAGGGGGCACAGATACGCAGTATTTT.